This T cell receptor (beta chain) was profiled in a study of CD8+ T cells in alopecia areata. The overall study: Those patients who were treated received oral tofacitinib, which was given at 5 to 10 mg twice daily for moderate-to-severe alopecia areata. The drug, tofacitinib, lasted 6 to 18 months, followed by 6 months off drug.

Study conclusions and caveats: Alopecia totalis/universalis scalp especially showed more expanded CD8+ clones than normal scalp.

RNA extraction and reverse transcription yielded cDNA as sequencing template. Sequencing used immunoSEQ multiplex PCR; TCRdb keeps in-frame clones, though not all of them. This sample carries over 110,000 clones, approximately 50% of them seen once, and the ten largest clones take roughly 0.99%. CDR1 LGHNA and CDR2 YSLEER come from the germline V gene. CDR3 size: 15 residues. The J segment lost 7 bases and the V segment lost 4 bases, leaving 7 bases of the junction unmatched. Individuals with alopecia areata gave both lesional scalp punch biopsies and peripheral blood for collection. On this clone: The antigen remains undetermined.

Sequenced here: CD4+ T cells sorted from blood, sampled at week 0. The source is a human donor with alopecia areata. V usage is TRBV4-3 and J usage is TRBJ2-1; 10 positions agree with TRBD2. The CDR3 coding sequence is TGCGCCAGCAGCCTCGGACTAGCGGAAGGTAATGAGCAGTTCTTC. It is translated as CASSLGLAEGNEQFF.